This T cell receptor beta chain was documented in a study of PD-L1 blockade in urothelial cancer. Germline loops: CDR1 MNHEY, CDR2 SVGAGI. With V trimmed by 6 bases and J by 0 bases, 5 bases remained unmatched. This CDR3 is 15 amino acids long. The time point here: pretreatment peripheral blood. Pretreatment and on-treatment samples were taken, numbering 1 to 8 per patient. Assay used: immunoSEQ multiplex PCR; TCRdb lists only in-frame clones, some missing. The table records 130,000 or so clones, approximately 84% of them present only once. The origin of this receptor is a man aged 50-60 years with urothelial cancer. The rearrangement uses TRBV6-5 and TRBJ2-4, with 7 nucleotides matching TRBD2. Sequenced here: PBMCs, sampled around atezolizumab (anti-PD-L1) treatment. This CDR3 reads CASSHRGVAKNIQYF. The CDR3 DNA follows: TGTGCCAGCAGCCACCGGGGGGTAGCCAAAAACATTCAGTACTTC.